The entry below describes one T cell receptor beta chain. As yet, its antigen is unknown. The rectum was sampled with one to two pinch biopsies at colonoscopy. This entry is derived from a study of pediatric ulcerative colitis. TCRdb's copy holds only in-frame clones and misses some; the assay was immunoSEQ multiplex PCR. The sample includes some 40,000 clones, 60% to 85% of them seen just once. Overall study results and limits: This repertoire reflects total lymphocytes rather than subpopulations like regulatory T cells.

Germline lookup yields CDR1 SEHNR and CDR2 FQNEAQ (reference sequence). Trimming shortened V by 4 bases and J by 7 bases, and 13 bases separated the two germline ends. The CDR3 contains 13 residues. The rearrangement uses TRBV7-9 and TRBJ1-2; a weak D match, TRBD1 (6 bases). The sequenced sample was gut tissue. The source of this sequence is a boy younger than 18 with severe ulcerative colitis. The CDR3 bases are TGTGCCAGCAGCTCGGATACAGGGATTGGCTACACCTTC. It specifies CASSSDTGIGYTF.